Below are 5 T cell receptor beta chains sequenced from a single sample in a study of technical replicates of blood from four donors. Clones were read by immunoSEQ multiplex PCR, and TCRdb kept only the in-frame ones, dropping some. The sample has approximately 81,000 clones, approximately 95% seen once. Sequencing used T cells isolated from PBMCs. All receptors derive from a human donor in good health.

J is TRBJ1-1 and V is TRBV13; perhaps TRBD1 as D (5 bases). This CDR3 is built from 14 residues. The V gene's germline CDR1 is PRHDT and CDR2 FYEKMQ (reference sequence). Deletions cut 3 bases from V and 1 base from J, with 9 bases between. The CDR3 DNA reads TGTGCCAGCAGCTTGGGCAGGGAGAACACTGAAGCTTTCTTT. Its translation is CASSLGRENTEAFF.

V gene TRBV28 combines with J gene TRBJ2-6; TRBD2 matches at 8 bases. Germline lookup yields CDR1 MDHEN and CDR2 SYDVKM. This CDR3 contains 17 residues. J gave up 4 bases and V 3 bases, and 8 bases lay outside the gene matches. Here the CDR3 DNA reads TGTGCCAGCAGTTTCATCGGGAGGGCCGCCGGGGCCAACGTCCTGACTTTC. Translating it yields CASSFIGRAAGANVLTF.

The chain uses TRBV14 and TRBJ2-5; 14 bases match TRBD2. Per germline, CDR1 SGHDN and CDR2 FVKESK. The CDR3 contains 13 residues. Germline trimming cut 8 bases from V and 4 bases from J; bases unmatched to any gene: 0. This chain's CDR3 is CASGLAGGETQYF. In DNA form, the CDR3 reads TGTGCCAGCGGACTAGCGGGAGGAGAGACCCAGTACTTC.

The chain couples TRBV9 to TRBJ2-7, with a weak D call TRBD1 (5 bases). CDR3 length: 17 amino acids. The germline V and J ends were trimmed by 0 bases and 0 bases, with 16 bases remaining between them. CDR1 and CDR2 (germline): SGDLS, YYNGEE. This CDR3 reads CASSVAPTAKSSYEQYF. In DNA form, the CDR3 reads TGTGCCAGCAGCGTAGCCCCGACAGCTAAGAGCTCCTACGAGCAGTACTTC.

CDR3 in DNA: TGTGCCAGCAGCTCATTCAAACAGGGTCCTCCCTACGAGCAGTACTTC. It yields the protein CASSSFKQGPPYEQYF. The chain has TRBV5-6 and TRBJ2-7; D possibly corresponds to TRBD1 (6 bases). V shed 3 bases and J shed 2 bases, with 18 bases lying between them. This CDR3 contains 16 residues. In germline, CDR1 is SGHDT, CDR2 YYEEEE.